This T cell receptor beta chain is drawn from a study of blood T cells in healthy people across ages. A second 7 to 11 cycle PCR used barcoded and J-beta primers. In TCRdb, the 5' RACE reads were re-called with MiXCR into one record per CDR3 protein. The sample includes some 670,000 distinct CDR3 sequences, approximately 52% of them seen just once. J gave up 5 bases and V 10 bases, and 33 bases lay outside the gene matches. The CDR3 is made up of 23 amino acids. Germline loops: CDR1 MNHEY, CDR2 SMNVEV (reference sequence). The rearrangement joins TRBV27 to TRBJ2-5, with TRBD2 matching 14 bases. This TCR derives from a woman aged 80 or older in good health. The sample taken for sequencing was blood. The CDR3 protein is CATSTFPGQGAHGTSGSLETQYF. In nucleotides, the CDR3 is TGTGCCACCAGCACCTTCCCGGGACAGGGGGCGCACGGGACTAGCGGGAGTTTGGAGACCCAGTACTTC.